The present T cell receptor beta chain was sequenced within a study of cytomegalovirus exposure and HLA in healthy donors. Profiled with immunoSEQ multiplex PCR; TCRdb holds only in-frame clones, not every one. This table holds approximately 120,000 clones, around 94% found once. Regarding the study as a whole: Later, an analysis found that TCR clusters from the first cohort tended to co-occur in the 95 to 150 validation repertoires. The authors confirmed in vitro that three CMV-associated chains were specific for CMV antigens.

CDR3 length equals 15 residues. Germline CDR1 is MNHEY and CDR2 is SMNVEV (reference sequence). The J segment lost 0 bases and the V segment lost 5 bases, leaving 6 bases of the junction unmatched. Notes on this clone: Its antigen is undetermined.

Sequencing was performed on PBMCs. This clonotype was obtained from a woman in her late teens or twenties in good health and CMV-seronegative. The rearrangement joins TRBV27 to TRBJ1-2; TRBD1 matches at 7 bases. The CDR3 DNA reads TGTGCCAGCAGTATGGACAGGCGAGCTAACTATGGCTACACCTTC. This sequence encodes CASSMDRRANYGYTF.